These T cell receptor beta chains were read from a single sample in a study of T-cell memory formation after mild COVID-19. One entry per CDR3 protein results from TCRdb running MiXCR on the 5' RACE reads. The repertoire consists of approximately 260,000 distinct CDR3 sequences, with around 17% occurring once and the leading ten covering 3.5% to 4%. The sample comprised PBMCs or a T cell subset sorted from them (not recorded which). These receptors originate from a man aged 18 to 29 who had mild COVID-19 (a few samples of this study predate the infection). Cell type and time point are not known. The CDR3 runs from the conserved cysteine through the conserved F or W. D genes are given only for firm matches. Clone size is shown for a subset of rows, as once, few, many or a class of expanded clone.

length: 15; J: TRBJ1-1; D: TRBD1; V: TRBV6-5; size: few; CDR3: CASSFGTGGGTEAFF; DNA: TGTGCCAGCAGTTTCGGGACAGGGGGAGGCACTGAAGCTTTCTTT
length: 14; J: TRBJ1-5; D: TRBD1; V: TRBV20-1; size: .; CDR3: CSAEDRVLNQPQHF; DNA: TGCAGTGCTGAGGACAGGGTCCTTAATCAGCCCCAGCATTTT
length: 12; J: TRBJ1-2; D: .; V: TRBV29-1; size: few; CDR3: CSASRGNYGYTF; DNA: TGCAGCGCCTCCCGCGGGAACTATGGCTACACCTTC
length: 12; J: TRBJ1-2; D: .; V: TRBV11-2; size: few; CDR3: CASRSGVYGYTF; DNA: TGTGCCAGCAGGTCCGGGGTCTATGGCTACACCTTC
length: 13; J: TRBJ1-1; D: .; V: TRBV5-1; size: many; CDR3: CASSLEGPREAFF; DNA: TGCGCCAGCAGCTTGGAGGGGCCTCGCGAAGCTTTCTTT
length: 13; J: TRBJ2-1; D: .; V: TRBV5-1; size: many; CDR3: CASSYPLKDEQFF; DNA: TGCGCCAGCAGCTACCCACTAAAGGATGAGCAGTTCTTC
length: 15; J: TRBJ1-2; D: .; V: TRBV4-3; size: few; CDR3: CASSHPGGSGSGYTF; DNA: TGCGCCAGCAGCCACCCGGGAGGTAGCGGATCTGGCTACACCTTC
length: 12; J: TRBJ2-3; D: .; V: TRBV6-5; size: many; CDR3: CASRSLVDTQYF; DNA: TGTGCCAGCAGAAGCCTAGTGGATACGCAGTATTTT
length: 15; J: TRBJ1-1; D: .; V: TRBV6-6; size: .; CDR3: CASSYRAAMNTEAFF; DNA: TGTGCCAGCAGTTACCGGGCAGCAATGAACACTGAAGCTTTCTTT
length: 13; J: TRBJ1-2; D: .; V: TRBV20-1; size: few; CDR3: CSASSTSTGGYTF; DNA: TGCAGTGCTAGTTCGACTTCGACCGGCGGCTACACCTTC
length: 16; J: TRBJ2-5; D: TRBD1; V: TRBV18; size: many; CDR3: CASSPPPGTGQETQYF; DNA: TGTGCCAGCTCACCCCCTCCTGGGACAGGGCAAGAGACCCAGTACTTC
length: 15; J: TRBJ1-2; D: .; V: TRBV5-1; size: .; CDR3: CASSPQGQGGYGYTF; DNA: TGCGCCAGCAGCCCTCAAGGCCAGGGAGGCTATGGCTACACCTTC
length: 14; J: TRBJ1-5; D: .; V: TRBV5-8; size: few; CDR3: CASSLPGRDQPQHF; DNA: TGTGCCAGCAGCTTGCCCGGGAGGGACCAGCCCCAGCATTTT
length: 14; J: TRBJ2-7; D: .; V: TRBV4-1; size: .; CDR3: CASSQEPYGQEQYF; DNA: TGCGCCAGCAGCCAAGAGCCCTACGGACAGGAGCAGTACTTC
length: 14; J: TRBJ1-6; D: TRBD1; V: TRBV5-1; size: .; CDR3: CASRPTGVDSPLHF; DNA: TGCGCCAGCAGGCCGACAGGGGTGGATTCACCCCTCCACTTT
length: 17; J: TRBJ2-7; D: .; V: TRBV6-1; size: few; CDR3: CASSERGETPPFGEQYF; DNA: TGTGCCAGCAGTGAGAGGGGGGAGACCCCCCCCTTCGGGGAGCAGTACTTC
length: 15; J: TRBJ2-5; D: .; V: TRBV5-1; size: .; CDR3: CASSLGTHRGETQYF; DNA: TGCGCCAGCAGCTTGGGGACTCACAGAGGGGAGACCCAGTACTTC
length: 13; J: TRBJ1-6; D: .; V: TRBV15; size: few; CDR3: CATSRSGNSPLHF; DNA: TGTGCCACCAGCAGATCAGGGAATTCACCCCTCCACTTT
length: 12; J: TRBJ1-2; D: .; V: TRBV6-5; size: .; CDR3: CASSLVGSGYTF; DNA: TGTGCCAGCAGCCTCGTTGGGTCCGGCTACACCTTC
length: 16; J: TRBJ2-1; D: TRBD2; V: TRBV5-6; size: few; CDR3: CASSIYLAGGLNEQFF; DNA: TGTGCCAGCAGCATTTACCTAGCGGGGGGCCTCAATGAGCAGTTCTTC
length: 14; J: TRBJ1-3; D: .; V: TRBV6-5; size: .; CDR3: CASSYGHSGNTIYF; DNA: TGTGCCAGCAGTTACGGACACTCTGGAAACACCATATATTTT
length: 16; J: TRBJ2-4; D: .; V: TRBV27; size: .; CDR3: CASQNREMGAKNIQYF; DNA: TGTGCCAGTCAAAACAGGGAGATGGGAGCCAAAAACATTCAGTACTTC